Each of the 28 T cell receptor beta chains below was sequenced from the same sample in a study of blood T cell repertoires in COVID-19. Generated by immunoSEQ multiplex PCR, the TCRdb table keeps only in-frame clones and is missing some. This sample has about 200,000 clones, with 86% found just once. The sequencing input was peripheral blood. These receptors were obtained from a woman between 45 and 65 years old with acute or convalescent COVID-19.

This rearrangement joins TRBV27 to TRBJ1-2, with a possible D match to TRBD1 (5 bases). This CDR3 is 14 amino acids long. CDR1 is MNHEY, CDR2 SMNVEV, per germline (reference sequence). The ends were cut back, 3 bases at V and 8 bases at J, with 16 bases in the middle. The CDR3 reads CASSLSGGVGGYTF. The CDR3 nucleotides read TGTGCCAGCAGTTTGTCCGGGGGAGTGGGCGGCTACACCTTC.

The chain recombines TRBV7-3 with TRBJ2-2, with D maybe TRBD1 (5 bases). Trimming took 2 bases from V and 2 from J, leaving 9 bases between them. The CDR3 totals 15 residues. CDR1 is SGHTA, CDR2 FQGTGA, per germline. CDR3 region: CASSLGQGNTGELFF. DNA for the CDR3: TGTGCCAGCAGCTTAGGGCAGGGAAACACCGGGGAGCTGTTTTTT. Drawing the rest from reference TRBV7-3 and TRBJ2-2, the complete variable domain is GAGVSQTPSNKVTEKGKYVELRCDPISGHTALYWYRQSLGQGPEFLIYFQGTGAADDSGLPNDRFFAVRPEGSVSTLKIQRTERGDSAVYLCASSLGQGNTGELFFGEGSRLTVL.

A note on this clone: Other nucleotide sequences from this sample produce the same CDR3. The J gene is TRBJ2-1, the V gene TRBV9, with a weak D call TRBD2 (6 bases). The CDR3 runs 20 residues. V dropped 0 bases and J dropped 2 bases, with 24 bases sitting between them. Germline assignment: CDR1 SGDLS and CDR2 YYNGEE. The CDR3 DNA sequence: TGTGCCAGCAGCGTAGATCAGGGAGGACACGGCATAGGGGCCTACAATGAGCAGTTCTTC. Residues: CASSVDQGGHGIGAYNEQFF.

The genes are TRBV11-2 and TRBJ2-3; D is perhaps TRBD1 (6 bases). In germline, CDR1 is SGHAT, CDR2 FQNNGV. Deletions cut 4 bases from V and 3 bases from J, with 14 bases between. CDR3 size: 15 residues. The CDR3 reads CASSSQGRRTDTQYF. In DNA, the CDR3 is TGTGCCAGCAGCTCCCAGGGGCGGAGGACAGATACGCAGTATTTT.

This chain uses TRBV6-5 with TRBJ1-2, with D possibly TRBD1 on 5 matching bases. This CDR3 is 14 amino acids long. Deletions cut 4 bases from V and 7 bases from J, with 16 bases between. Germline V CDR1 and CDR2: MNHEY, SVGAGI. CDR3 sequence: CASSSYGGIVGYTF. The CDR3 DNA reads as TGTGCCAGCAGTTCATATGGGGGGATTGTTGGCTACACCTTC.

This sequence joins TRBV18 and TRBJ2-1, with D unresolved. V was pared by 2 bases and J by 3 bases, with 14 bases between. This CDR3 contains 16 residues. In germline, CDR1 is KGHSH, CDR2 LQKENI. The CDR3 here is CASSPRIGEGYNEQFF. The CDR3 DNA sequence: TGTGCCAGCTCACCAAGGATAGGAGAAGGCTACAATGAGCAGTTCTTC.

The chain links TRBV11-1 to TRBJ1-1, with D perhaps matching TRBD1 (5 bases). The V end lost 6 bases, the J end lost 6 bases, and 17 bases lay between the germline ends. This CDR3 spans 14 amino acids. CDR1 and CDR2 from the germline V gene are SGHAT and FQDESV (reference sequence). CDR3 sequence reads: CASRVGTGLSEAFF. The CDR3 DNA is TGTGCCAGCAGAGTGGGGACTGGTCTCTCTGAAGCTTTCTTT.

This clone came up once. This chain connects TRBV7-9 to TRBJ1-2, with 9 positions matching TRBD1. The germline V gene has CDR1 SEHNR and CDR2 FQNEAQ (reference sequence). CDR3 length equals 13 residues. With 4 bases clipped from V and 5 bases from J, the junction kept 2 bases outside the gene matches. The chain's CDR3 is CASSSDRGYGYTF. The CDR3 nucleotides are TGTGCCAGCAGCTCGGACAGGGGTTATGGCTACACCTTC.

The V call is TRBV7-2, the J call TRBJ1-5, with 7 bases matching TRBD1. The CDR3 consists of 13 residues. From germline, CDR1 is SGHTA and CDR2 FQGNSA. V lost 5 bases and J lost 5; bases outside the gene matches: 3. The CDR3 loop reads CASSRDRYQPQHF. The CDR3 bases are TGTGCCAGCAGCAGGGACAGATATCAGCCCCAGCATTTT.

The chain is built from TRBV10-2 and TRBJ1-4, with D maybe TRBD1 (6 bases). Germline V gene data show CDR1 as WSHSY and CDR2 as SAAADI. Trimming pared 8 bases from V and 0 bases from J, leaving 16 bases between. The CDR3 covers 16 residues. In DNA, the CDR3 is TGCGCCAGCTCAGGCCAGGGGTCTACAACTAATGAAAAACTGTTTTTT. Residues: CASSGQGSTTNEKLFF.

The CDR3, as DNA: TGTGCCAGTAGTCGGGGACAGGGGGCAGCTAACTATGGCTACACCTTC. Its protein is CASSRGQGAANYGYTF. The chain uses TRBV19 and TRBJ1-2, with 12 bases aligning to TRBD1. The CDR3 spans 16 residues. J gave up 0 bases and V 5 bases, and 4 bases lay outside the gene matches. Germline CDR1 and CDR2: LNHDA and SQIVND (reference sequence).

For the CDR3, the DNA is TGTGCCAGCAGTTACCCGACTAGCGGGGATGGGGAGCAGTACTTC. It yields the protein CASSYPTSGDGEQYF. The gene calls are TRBV6-2 or TRBV6-3 and TRBJ2-7; 11 bases line up with TRBD2. The CDR3 has 15 residues. CDR1 is MNHEY and CDR2 is SVGEGT in the germline V gene. The junction had 7 bases not matched to a gene; V was cut back by 2 bases and J by 7 bases.

V and J are TRBV6-1 and TRBJ2-3; 11 nucleotides match TRBD2. The CDR3 is 16 residues long. Germline V gene sequence: CDR1 MNHNS, CDR2 SASEGT. Trimming took 3 bases from V and 3 from J; bases not matched to a gene: 5. The DNA for the CDR3 is TGTGCCAGCAGTGATACTAGCGGGAGAGGGACAGATACGCAGTATTTT. Its protein is CASSDTSGRGTDTQYF.

The rearrangement joins TRBV5-1 to TRBJ2-1; 8 nucleotides match TRBD2. This CDR3 comprises 16 residues. The V segment lost 0 bases and the J segment 3 bases; nucleotides outside the gene matches: 5. The germline V gene encodes CDR1 SGHRS and CDR2 YFSETQ. The CDR3 loop is CASSLVPSGGYNEQFF. CDR3 coding DNA: TGCGCCAGCAGCTTGGTCCCCAGCGGGGGCTACAATGAGCAGTTCTTC.

The chain joins TRBV5-1 to TRBJ2-1, with 14 bases matching TRBD2. Germline V gives CDR1 SGHRS, CDR2 YFSETQ. The CDR3 runs 15 residues. Germline trimming cut 3 bases from V and 8 bases from J; bases unmatched to any gene: 4. CDR3: CASSSGLAGVDEQFF. The DNA for the CDR3 is TGCGCCAGCAGCTCGGGACTAGCGGGGGTAGATGAGCAGTTCTTC.

This clone has more than one count but fewer than ten. This chain uses TRBV6-2 or TRBV6-3 with TRBJ1-2; D gene uncertain. CDR3 length equals 14 residues. Per the germline V gene, CDR1 is MNHEY and CDR2 is SVGEGT. V gave up 0 bases and J gave up 7 bases, with 12 bases separating them. The CDR3 bases are TGTGCCAGCAGTTACTCGGGTTCTTCGGGTGGCTACACCTTC. Protein sequence: CASSYSGSSGGYTF.

The V gene is TRBV29-1, the J gene TRBJ2-5; D is possibly TRBD2 (5 bases). V lost 5 bases and J 2 bases, leaving 12 bases between the germline ends. Germline values: CDR1 SQVTM, CDR2 ANQGSEA. The CDR3 spans 13 residues. The CDR3 here is CSVTGIQQETQYF. CDR3 nucleotides: TGCAGCGTTACCGGGATCCAACAAGAGACCCAGTACTTC.

The chain carries TRBV27 and TRBJ2-1; TRBD2 matches at 12 bases. The CDR3 runs to 13 residues. Germline CDR1 reads MNHEY; CDR2 reads SMNVEV (reference sequence). Unmatched junction bases numbered 3, after V lost 8 bases and J lost 7 bases. In nucleotides, the CDR3 is TGTGCCAGCCGGCTAGCGGGAGGGAATGAGCAGTTCTTC. Protein sequence: CASRLAGGNEQFF.

This clone has just a few counts. V and J are TRBV19 and TRBJ2-3, with 10 bases fitting TRBD2. The trim removed 6 bases at V and 0 bases at J, leaving 6 bases unmatched. CDR3 length: 16 amino acids. Germline V gene sequence: CDR1 LNHDA, CDR2 SQIVND (reference sequence). CDR3 in amino acids: CASRSGRAGSTDTQYF. The CDR3 nucleotides read TGTGCCAGTAGGAGCGGGAGGGCCGGGAGCACAGATACGCAGTATTTT.

The rearrangement joins TRBV24-1 to TRBJ1-4; possible D gene TRBD1, 5 bases. The CDR3 spans 13 residues. Germline loops: CDR1 KGHDR, CDR2 SFDVKD. The V and J ends lost 6 bases and 8 bases respectively, with 12 bases between them. This chain's CDR3 is CATSSGTMEKLFF. CDR3 nucleotides: TGTGCCACCAGTTCCGGGACTATGGAAAAACTGTTTTTT.

This sequence joins TRBV4-3 and TRBJ2-7; TRBD1 agrees at 7 bases. Germline-derived CDR1 and CDR2 are LGHNA and YSLEER. There are 16 residues in the CDR3. With 0 bases clipped from V and 3 bases from J, the junction kept 8 bases outside the gene matches. The CDR3 here is CASSQDLTGAIYEQYF. CDR3 DNA: TGCGCCAGCAGCCAAGATTTAACAGGGGCCATCTACGAGCAGTACTTC.

This clone has a single count. The V call is TRBV7-9, the J call TRBJ2-6, with 7 bases lining up with TRBD1. The J segment lost 4 bases and the V segment lost 3 bases, leaving 3 bases of the junction unmatched. Germline CDR1 reads SEHNR; CDR2 reads FQNEAQ (reference sequence). This CDR3 has 15 amino acids. The CDR3 DNA follows: TGTGCCAGCAGCTTTACAGGGGCCGGGGCCAACGTCCTGACTTTC. This encodes CASSFTGAGANVLTF.

The chain carries TRBV10-2 and TRBJ1-2; TRBD1 matches 11 bases. Germline CDR1 reads WSHSY; CDR2 reads SAAADI. The CDR3 spans 13 residues. The J segment lost 2 bases and the V segment lost 9 bases, leaving 2 bases of the junction unmatched. CDR3 in DNA: TGCGCCAGTCGGGACAGGGGGAACTATGGCTACACCTTC. This encodes CASRDRGNYGYTF.

The CDR3 DNA reads as TGTGCCAGCAGCTTATTTGGGACTACCCAAGGGGACCAGTACTTC. Translated, it gives CASSLFGTTQGDQYF. The V call is TRBV9, the J call TRBJ2-5, with 7 bases aligning to TRBD2. The germline V gene encodes CDR1 SGDLS and CDR2 YYNGEE. CDR3 size: 15 residues. J was trimmed by 10 bases and V by 4 bases; bases with no gene match: 16.

The chain links TRBV5-8 to TRBJ2-1; D is uncertain. Trimming left V 4 bases short and J 6 bases short, with 14 bases between. The CDR3 is 14 residues long. The germline V gene has CDR1 SGHTS and CDR2 YDEGEE. DNA of the CDR3: TGTGCCAGCAGCCTAGGATCTGCCCCCAATGAGCAGTTCTTC. Translated, it gives CASSLGSAPNEQFF.

This chain uses TRBV19 with TRBJ2-1; D gene uncertain. The CDR3 consists of 15 residues. The germline V and J ends were trimmed by 6 bases and 7 bases, with 19 bases remaining between them. Per the germline V gene, CDR1 is LNHDA and CDR2 is SQIVND (reference sequence). The CDR3 protein is CASSHSRAVRNEQFF. Written as DNA, the CDR3 is TGTGCCAGTAGCCACTCCCGAGCTGTGAGGAATGAGCAGTTCTTC.

J is TRBJ1-1 and V is TRBV19; D is ambiguous. This CDR3 spans 17 amino acids. Germline CDR1 reads LNHDA; CDR2 reads SQIVND (reference sequence). V gave up 1 base and J gave up 0 bases, with 15 bases separating them. CDR3 sequence reads: CASSIASREWMNTEAFF. The CDR3 nucleotides are TGTGCCAGTAGTATAGCCTCAAGGGAGTGGATGAACACTGAAGCTTTCTTT.

This chain links TRBV3-1 (or the pseudogene TRBV3-2) with TRBJ2-3; 10 positions agree with TRBD2. The germline V gene encodes CDR1 LGHDT and CDR2 YNNKEL (reference sequence). After removal of 3 bases from V and 3 bases from J, the junction contained 6 bases not matched to a gene. The CDR3 has 16 amino acids. The CDR3 DNA reads TGTGCCAGCAGCCAGGGGAGCGGGAGGGCGACAGATACGCAGTATTTT. Translated: CASSQGSGRATDTQYF.